This T cell receptor (beta chain) was sequenced for a study of T cells after yellow fever vaccination. Study information: Any fraction with a low cell number was prepared using SMART-Seq v4 Ultra Low Input.

Using its own MiXCR run on the 5' RACE reads, TCRdb lists one record per CDR3 protein. Here the sample spans some 150,000 distinct CDR3 sequences, approximately 6.6% being singletons. Study-level findings and limits: A weaker secondary response peaked on day 5, the primary on day 15. Contaminating bulk clonotypes could be abundant in FACS-sorted repertoires. Reappearance after the booster was observed for most primary-vaccination clones (about 96% CD4, over 75% CD8).

This clonotype was detected many times. Its antigen is undetermined. The clonotype comes from a man aged 25-45 years who received the YFV17D yellow fever vaccine. The sequencing here drew on CD4+ T cells sorted from PBMCs, taken 10 days after the yellow fever booster vaccination.

CDR3 loop: CASASRGSDEKLFF. As DNA, the CDR3 is TGTGCCAGCGCTTCCAGGGGGTCGGATGAAAAACTGTTTTTT. This chain joins TRBV12-3 or TRBV12-4 and TRBJ1-4, with 7 bases aligning to TRBD1. The V segment lost 8 bases and the J segment 6 bases; nucleotides outside the gene matches: 9. The CDR3 loop spans 14 amino acids.